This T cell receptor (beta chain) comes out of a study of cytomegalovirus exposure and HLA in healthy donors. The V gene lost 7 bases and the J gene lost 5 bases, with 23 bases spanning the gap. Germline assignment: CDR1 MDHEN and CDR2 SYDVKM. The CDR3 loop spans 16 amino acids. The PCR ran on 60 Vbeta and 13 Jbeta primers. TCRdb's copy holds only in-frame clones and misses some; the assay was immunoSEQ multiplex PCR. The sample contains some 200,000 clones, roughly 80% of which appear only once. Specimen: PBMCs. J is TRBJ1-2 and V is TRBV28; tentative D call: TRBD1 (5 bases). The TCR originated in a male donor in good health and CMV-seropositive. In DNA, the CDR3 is TGTGCCAGCACCCTGGGGGGGGTCGGCAACAGATATGGCTACACCTTC. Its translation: CASTLGGVGNRYGYTF.